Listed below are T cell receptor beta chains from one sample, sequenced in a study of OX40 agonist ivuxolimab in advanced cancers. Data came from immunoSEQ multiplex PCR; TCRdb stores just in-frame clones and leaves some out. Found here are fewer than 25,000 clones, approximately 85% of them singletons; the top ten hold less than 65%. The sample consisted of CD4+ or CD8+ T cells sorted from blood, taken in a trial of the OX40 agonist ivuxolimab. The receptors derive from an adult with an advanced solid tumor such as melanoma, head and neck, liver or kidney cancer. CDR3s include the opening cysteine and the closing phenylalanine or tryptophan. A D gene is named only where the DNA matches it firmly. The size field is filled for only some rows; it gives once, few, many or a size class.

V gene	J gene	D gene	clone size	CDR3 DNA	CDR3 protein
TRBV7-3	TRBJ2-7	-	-	TGTGCCAGCAGCTTGAACGGCGCCTACGAGCAGTACTTC	CASSLNGAYEQYF
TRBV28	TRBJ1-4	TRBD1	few	TGTGCCAGCAAAACAGGGGAAGAAAAACTGTTTTTT	CASKTGEEKLFF
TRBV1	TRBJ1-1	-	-	TGCGCCAGCAGCCAAGAGTCGAATGAGGGGGCGAACACTGAAGCTTTCTTT	CASSQESNEGANTEAFF
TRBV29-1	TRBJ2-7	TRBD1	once	TGCAGCGTTGAACTCCTGGGACAGGGTTCCTACGAGCAGTACTTC	CSVELLGQGSYEQYF
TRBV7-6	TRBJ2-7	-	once	TGTGCCAGCAGCTTATCGGCAGCCTACGAGCAGTACTTC	CASSLSAAYEQYF
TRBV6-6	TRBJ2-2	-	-	TGTGCCAGCAGTTACTTCCAGGGCGCCGGGGAGCTGTTTTTT	CASSYFQGAGELFF
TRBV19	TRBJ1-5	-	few	TGTGCCAGTAGTATCGGGGATCAGCCCCAGCATTTT	CASSIGDQPQHF
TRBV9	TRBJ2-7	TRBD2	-	TGTGCCAGCAGCGTTTCCGGGGGGGCTTCCTACGAGCAGTACTTC	CASSVSGGASYEQYF
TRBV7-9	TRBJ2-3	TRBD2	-	TGTGCCAGCAGACTTCCGGAGGCGGGGGGCACAGATACGCAGTATTTT	CASRLPEAGGTDTQYF
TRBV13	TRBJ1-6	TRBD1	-	TGTGCCAGCAGTGAGGGACAGGGGAATTCACCCCTCCACTTT	CASSEGQGNSPLHF
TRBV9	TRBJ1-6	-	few	TGTGCCAGCAGCGTAGGGCAGGGGCTCCACTTT	CASSVGQGLHF